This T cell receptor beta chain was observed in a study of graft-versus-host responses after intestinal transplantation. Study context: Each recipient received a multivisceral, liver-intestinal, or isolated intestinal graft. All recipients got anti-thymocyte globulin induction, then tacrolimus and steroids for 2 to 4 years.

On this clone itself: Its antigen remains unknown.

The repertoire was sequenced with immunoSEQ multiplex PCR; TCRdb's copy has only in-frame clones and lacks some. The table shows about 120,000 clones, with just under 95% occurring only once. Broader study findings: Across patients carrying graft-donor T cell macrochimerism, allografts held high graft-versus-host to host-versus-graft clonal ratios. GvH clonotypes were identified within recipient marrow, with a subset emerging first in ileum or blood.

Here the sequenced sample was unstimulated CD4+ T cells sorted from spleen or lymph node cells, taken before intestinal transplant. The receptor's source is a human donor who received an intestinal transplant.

CDR3 bases: TGTGCCAGCAGCACGGGAGACAATGAGCAGTTCTTC. Translating it yields CASSTGDNEQFF. The rearrangement uses TRBV11-3 and TRBJ2-1; D is perhaps TRBD2 (6 bases). Germline V gives CDR1 SGHNT, CDR2 YENEEA. V lost 5 bases and J 5 bases, leaving 7 bases between the germline ends. CDR3 size: 12 residues.